Each of the 28 T cell receptor beta chains below was sequenced from the same sample in a study of blood T cell repertoires in COVID-19. The repertoire was sequenced with immunoSEQ multiplex PCR; TCRdb's copy has only in-frame clones and lacks some. The sample has 150,000 to 200,000 clones, 85% to 95% seen once; the top ten hold approximately 2%. The sample was peripheral blood. Receptors originate from a woman aged 60-75 years with COVID-19, enrolled during active disease.

This clone was seen more than once but under ten times. The V call is TRBV6-2 or TRBV6-3, the J call TRBJ2-7; 8 bases align to TRBD1. V lost 1 base and J lost 2; bases outside the gene matches: 4. This CDR3 has 15 residues. The germline V gene encodes CDR1 MNHEY and CDR2 SVGEGT. CDR3 sequence reads: CASSYLQGGAYEQYF. DNA of the CDR3: TGTGCCAGCAGTTACTTACAGGGGGGCGCCTACGAGCAGTACTTC.

The genes are TRBV19 and TRBJ1-3, with 8 bases lining up with TRBD1. Unmatched junction bases numbered 9, after V lost 9 bases and J lost 2 bases. Per the germline V gene, CDR1 is LNHDA and CDR2 is SQIVND (reference sequence). The CDR3 loop spans 15 amino acids. CDR3 DNA: TGTGCCAGCCGCCCTCTGACAGGGGCTGGAAACACCATATATTTT. Its translation: CASRPLTGAGNTIYF.

This sequence joins TRBV9 and TRBJ1-5, with 7 bases lining up with TRBD1. V lost 0 bases to trimming and J lost 4 bases; unmatched junction nucleotides: 4. The germline CDR1 and CDR2 sequences are SGDLS and YYNGEE. This CDR3 has 15 amino acids. In DNA, the CDR3 is TGTGCCAGCAGCGTAGGGGGACAGCGGAATCAGCCCCAGCATTTT. Encoded protein: CASSVGGQRNQPQHF.

V usage is TRBV5-4 and J usage is TRBJ1-1; D remains ambiguous. The V end was cut by 2 bases, the J end by 1 base, with 6 bases between. From germline, CDR1 is SGHNT and CDR2 YYREEE (reference sequence). CDR3 length: 13 residues. The CDR3 here is CASSFGGNTEAFF. CDR3 DNA sequence: TGTGCCAGCAGCTTTGGAGGGAACACTGAAGCTTTCTTT. The full variable domain, rest sourced from reference TRBV5-4 and TRBJ1-1, is ETGVTQSPTHLIKTRGQQVTLRCSSQSGHNTVSWYQQALGQGPQFIFQYYREEENGRGNFPPRFSGLQFPNYSSELNVNALELDDSALYLCASSFGGNTEAFFGQGTRLTVV.

This chain joins TRBV21-1 and TRBJ1-1; TRBD1, as called in the table, went unchecked against the DNA. TRBV21-1 is noted as a pseudogene. This CDR3 contains 14 residues. CDR3 nucleotide sequence: TGTGCCAGCAGCAAACGCACAGGGATAACTGAAGCTTTCTTT. Protein: CASSKRTGITEAFF.

The V gene is TRBV7-8, the J gene TRBJ1-6, with D hard to call. The V end lost 8 bases, the J end lost 0 bases, and 8 bases lay between the germline ends. Germline CDR1 SGHVS, CDR2 FQNEAQ. This CDR3 comprises 14 residues. The CDR3 DNA sequence: TGTGCCAGCCACGTTAGCTCCTATAATTCACCCCTCCACTTT. Translated, it gives CASHVSSYNSPLHF.

V gene TRBV7-8 combines with J gene TRBJ2-7, with D tentatively TRBD1 (7 bases). This CDR3 has 18 amino acids. Trimming took 4 bases from V and 2 from J, leaving 24 bases between them. Germline values: CDR1 SGHVS, CDR2 FQNEAQ. The DNA of the CDR3 is TGTGCCAGCAGCTCTAGCAGGGGGTCGTACGGACTAACCTACGAGCAGTACTTC. Translation gives CASSSSRGSYGLTYEQYF. Looking up the rest from reference TRBV7-8 and TRBJ2-7 gives the full variable domain: GAGVSQSPRYKVAKRGQDVALRCDPISGHVSLFWYQQALGQGPEFLTYFQNEAQLDKSGLPSDRFFAERPEGSVSTLKIQRTQQEDSAVYLCASSSSRGSYGLTYEQYFGPGTRLTVT.

The chain is built from TRBV3-1 (or the pseudogene TRBV3-2) and TRBJ2-3, with TRBD2 as a possible D gene (5 bases). Germline loops: CDR1 LGHDT, CDR2 YNNKEL (reference sequence). CDR3 length: 17 residues. V was cut by 0 bases and J by 0 bases, with 13 bases left in between. The CDR3 spells CASSQDPLRGSTDTQYF. CDR3 DNA sequence: TGTGCCAGCAGCCAAGACCCCCTCCGGGGTAGCACAGATACGCAGTATTTT.

J is TRBJ1-2 and V is TRBV5-6; D is undetermined. The germline V gene has CDR1 SGHDT and CDR2 YYEEEE. V lost 6 bases, J lost 2 bases, and 5 bases lay in between. The CDR3 has 11 amino acids. The DNA of the CDR3 is TGTGCCAGCAAACGGAACTATGGCTACACCTTC. It specifies CASKRNYGYTF. The whole variable domain, filled in from reference TRBV5-6 and TRBJ1-2, reads DAGVTQSPTHLIKTRGQQVTLRCSPKSGHDTVSWYQQALGQGPQFIFQYYEEEERQRGNFPDRFSGHQFPNYSSELNVNALLLGDSALYLCASKRNYGYTFGSGTRLTVV.

The chain couples TRBV6-5 to TRBJ2-7, with D unclear. The CDR3 loop spans 11 amino acids. V lost 7 bases and J lost 5, with 9 bases in between. Germline loops: CDR1 MNHEY, CDR2 SVGAGI. CDR3 loop: CASTVLDEQYF. In DNA form, the CDR3 reads TGTGCCAGCACGGTCCTTGACGAGCAGTACTTC.

The CDR3 here is CSVREAGGRTDTQYF. CDR3 DNA sequence: TGCAGCGTACGAGAGGCGGGGGGCCGCACAGATACGCAGTATTTT. The rearrangement links TRBV29-1 to TRBJ2-3; 8 bases are shared with TRBD2. CDR3 length equals 15 residues. Trimming cost V 6 bases and J 1 base; bases outside gene matches: 9. CDR1 is SQVTM and CDR2 is ANQGSEA in the germline V gene.

This sequence joins TRBV5-6 and TRBJ2-6; 7 nucleotides align to TRBD1. Losses at the gene ends were 7 bases for V and 0 bases for J; bases not matched to a gene: 16. CDR1 and CDR2 from the germline V gene are SGHDT and YYEEEE. This CDR3 region has 19 residues. The CDR3 DNA follows: TGTGCCAGCTTCGGCGGAAGGGGGCTTTTTATCTCTGGGGCCAACGTCCTGACTTTC. Amino acids: CASFGGRGLFISGANVLTF.

This clone was picked up one time. This chain links TRBV18 with TRBJ1-1, with TRBD1 as a possible D gene (6 bases). This CDR3 comprises 17 residues. Germline CDR1 KGHSH, CDR2 LQKENI. Trimming shortened V by 0 bases and J by 2 bases, and 16 bases separated the two germline ends. The CDR3: CASSPPLDRNFNTEAFF. The CDR3, as DNA: TGTGCCAGCTCACCACCCCTAGACAGGAACTTCAACACTGAAGCTTTCTTT.

The genes are TRBV3-1 (or the pseudogene TRBV3-2) and TRBJ2-1; D possibly corresponds to TRBD2 (6 bases). CDR1 is LGHDT, CDR2 YNNKEL, per germline (reference sequence). Deletions cut 0 bases from V and 4 bases from J, with 10 bases between. The CDR3 contains 15 residues. The CDR3 nucleotides are TGTGCCAGCAGCCAAGAACCCAGCGGGTACAATGAGCAGTTCTTC. As protein: CASSQEPSGYNEQFF.

The chain recombines TRBV19 with TRBJ1-2, with 9 bases aligning to TRBD1. The CDR3 extends over 16 amino acids. Per the germline V gene, CDR1 is LNHDA and CDR2 is SQIVND (reference sequence). The junction had 12 bases not matched to a gene; V was cut back by 5 bases and J by 5 bases. The CDR3 sequence is CASSPQGQGTGYGYTF. The CDR3 DNA sequence: TGTGCCAGTAGTCCCCAGGGACAGGGAACTGGATATGGCTACACCTTC.

The chain couples TRBV7-2 to TRBJ1-2; no clear D. The CDR3 length is 17 residues. Trimming removed 5 bases at V and 6 bases at J, with 25 bases between. Germline CDR1 reads SGHTA; CDR2 reads FQGNSA. CDR3 amino acids: CASSPQPGYKSSDGYTF. In DNA form, the CDR3 reads TGTGCCAGCAGCCCTCAACCGGGATACAAATCCTCCGATGGCTACACCTTC.

The chain uses TRBV7-2 and TRBJ2-5; 7 bases line up with TRBD1. CDR1 and CDR2 from the germline V gene are SGHTA and FQGNSA. CDR3 length: 16 residues. The junction had 12 bases not matched to a gene; V was cut back by 3 bases and J by 5 bases. The CDR3 bases are TGTGCCAGCAGCTTTGGGACAGCCGCTTTTTTTGAGACCCAGTACTTC. Amino acid sequence: CASSFGTAAFFETQYF.

This chain uses TRBV7-2 with TRBJ1-5; no reliable D call. This CDR3 spans 14 amino acids. V lost 1 base and J 4 bases, leaving 8 bases between the germline ends. Germline V gene lookup returns CDR1 SGHTA and CDR2 FQGNSA. CDR3 in DNA: TGTGCCAGCAGCTTAGTTCGCGGGAATCAGCCCCAGCATTTT. Translating gives CASSLVRGNQPQHF.

V usage is TRBV9 and J usage is TRBJ2-2; no firm D call. The CDR3 contains 14 residues. Trimming took 0 bases from V and 6 from J, leaving 9 bases between them. Germline V gene sequence: CDR1 SGDLS, CDR2 YYNGEE. CDR3 residues: CASSVEVAAGELFF. The CDR3, as DNA: TGTGCCAGCAGCGTAGAGGTAGCCGCCGGGGAGCTGTTTTTT. The variable domain in full, completed from reference TRBV9 and TRBJ2-2, reads DSGVTQTPKHLITATGQRVTLRCSPRSGDLSVYWYQQSLDQGLQFLIQYYNGEERAKGNILERFSAQQFPDLHSELNLSSLELGDSALYFCASSVEVAAGELFFGEGSRLTVL.

The chain combines TRBV6-5 with TRBJ1-1; D unresolved. The V end was cut by 2 bases, the J end by 7 bases, with 11 bases between. The CDR3 is 13 amino acids. Germline V gene sequence: CDR1 MNHEY, CDR2 SVGAGI. CDR3 amino acids: CASSYPLAGEAFF. CDR3 bases: TGTGCCAGCAGTTACCCCCTAGCCGGTGAAGCTTTCTTT.

The table lists this clone with a count of one. The J gene is TRBJ1-6, the V gene TRBV2; TRBD1 matches at 8 bases. CDR3 length: 13 residues. Germline V gene lookup returns CDR1 SNHLY and CDR2 FYNNEI. J gave up 10 bases and V 6 bases, and 5 bases lay outside the gene matches. CDR3 sequence reads: CASRGQGRSPLHF. The CDR3 bases are TGTGCCAGCAGAGGACAGGGTAGGTCACCCCTCCACTTT. The complete variable domain, with remaining parts taken from reference TRBV2 and TRBJ1-6, reads EPEVTQTPSHQVTQMGQEVILRCVPISNHLYFYWYRQILGQKVEFLVSFYNNEISEKSEIFDDQFSVERPDGSNFTLKIRSTKLEDSAMYFCASRGQGRSPLHFGNGTRLTVT.

The chain recombines TRBV7-9 with TRBJ1-2, with no clear D. Per the germline V gene, CDR1 is SEHNR and CDR2 is FQNEAQ (reference sequence). The CDR3 spans 12 residues. The germline V and J ends were trimmed by 2 bases and 8 bases, with 9 bases remaining between them. CDR3 sequence (DNA): TGTGCCAGCAGCTTATCACAAGAAGGCTACACCTTC. It is translated as CASSLSQEGYTF.

The chain combines TRBV7-9 with TRBJ2-2; D is unclear. The CDR3 sequence is 15 residues long. V lost 3 bases and J 1 base, leaving 9 bases between the germline ends. Germline CDR1 SEHNR, CDR2 FQNEAQ (reference sequence). This CDR3 is CASSFRTQNTGELFF. CDR3 nucleotide sequence: TGTGCCAGCAGCTTCAGAACCCAGAACACCGGGGAGCTGTTTTTT.

This sequence joins TRBV11-2 and TRBJ1-5; 8 nucleotides agree with TRBD1. The CDR3 runs 14 residues. CDR1 and CDR2 (germline): SGHAT, FQNNGV. J lost 4 bases, V lost 2 bases, and 1 base had no gene match. The CDR3 DNA reads TGTGCCAGCAGCTTAACAGGGGGGAATCAGCCCCAGCATTTT. Protein product: CASSLTGGNQPQHF.

This clone came up once. J is TRBJ2-1 and V is TRBV5-1, with D unclear. V was pared by 0 bases and J by 12 bases, with 13 bases between. Germline CDR1 is SGHRS and CDR2 is YFSETQ. The CDR3 length is 13 residues. CDR3 in DNA: TGCGCCAGCAGCTTGGAGGCCCGTCCGGGGCAGTTCTTC. As protein: CASSLEARPGQFF. Using reference TRBV5-1 and TRBJ2-1 for the parts outside the CDR3, the full variable domain is KAGVTQTPRYLIKTRGQQVTLSCSPISGHRSVSWYQQTPGQGLQFLFEYFSETQRNKGNFPGRFSGRQFSNSRSEMNVSTLELGDSALYLCASSLEARPGQFFGPGTRLTVL.

The chain combines TRBV6-1 with TRBJ2-1; D is unclear. The germline CDR1 and CDR2 sequences are MNHNS and SASEGT. CDR3 length: 14 amino acids. V was shortened by 2 bases and J by 8 bases, with 13 bases between the two germline ends. CDR3 residues: CASSETRFYDEQFF. The CDR3 DNA reads TGTGCCAGCAGTGAAACCAGGTTTTACGATGAGCAGTTCTTC.

The rearrangement uses TRBV19 and TRBJ1-1; TRBD1 matches 8 bases. J was trimmed by 3 bases and V by 6 bases; bases with no gene match: 3. This CDR3 contains 13 residues. CDR1 is LNHDA and CDR2 is SQIVND in the germline V gene (reference sequence). The CDR3: CASSPDRDTEAFF. The CDR3 coding sequence is TGTGCCAGTAGCCCGGACAGGGACACTGAAGCTTTCTTT.

The chain has TRBV21-1 and TRBJ2-2; the D segment call TRBD2 is taken from the table without a DNA check. TRBV21-1 constitutes a pseudogene. The CDR3 spans 16 residues. CDR3 protein: CASSKGEETNTGELFF. The DNA of the CDR3 is TGTGCCAGCAGCAAAGGTGAGGAGACGAACACCGGGGAGCTGTTTTTT.